The rows below give T cell receptor beta chains drawn from one sample of a study of blood T cell repertoires in COVID-19. Assay used: immunoSEQ multiplex PCR; TCRdb lists only in-frame clones, some missing. The sample consists of about 250,000 clones, 89% of them appearing once. What was sequenced was peripheral blood. Receptors originate from a woman aged 40 to 55 who had recovered from COVID-19. Each CDR3 is given with its conserved first and last residue. The order of the fields is D gene, clone size, V gene, J gene, CDR3 DNA, CDR3 protein. A D gene is named only where the DNA matches it firmly. Some rows mark clone size as missing; the rest say once, few, many or name a class of expanded clone.

TRBD1	.	TRBV29-1	TRBJ1-1	TGCAGCGGAACAATAGGGGCAGGGGGTTTCATGAACACTGAAGCTTTCTTT	CSGTIGAGGFMNTEAFF
TRBD1	once	TRBV5-8	TRBJ1-6	TGTGCCAGCAGCTCCGGACAGGGGTTGAGCTCCTATAATTCACCCCTCCACTTT	CASSSGQGLSSYNSPLHF
TRBD1	.	TRBV10-1	TRBJ2-2	TGCGCCAGCAGTGCAAATTCGGGACAGGGTTCCGGGGAGCTGTTTTTT	CASSANSGQGSGELFF
.	.	TRBV24-1	TRBJ1-2	TGTGCCACCAGTGTCGGACAGAACTATGGCTACACCTTC	CATSVGQNYGYTF
.	.	TRBV6-5	TRBJ1-5	TGTGCCAGCAGTTACTCGAGGTTCAGGGATCAGCCCCAGCATTTT	CASSYSRFRDQPQHF
TRBD1	.	TRBV6-6	TRBJ2-3	TGTGCCAGCAGTCAGCCGGGGACAGGGAAAGGGGATACGCAGTATTTT	CASSQPGTGKGDTQYF
TRBD1	.	TRBV6-5	TRBJ1-5	TGTGCCAGCAGCGACAGGGCCAATCAGCCCCAGCATTTT	CASSDRANQPQHF
.	.	TRBV6-1	TRBJ2-2	TGTGCCAGCAAGCAGGGGAACACCGGGGAGCTGTTTTTT	CASKQGNTGELFF
.	once	TRBV7-3	TRBJ2-3	TGTGCCAGCAGCTTGGGTGGGGCTATAGATACGCAGTATTTT	CASSLGGAIDTQYF
.	.	TRBV10-3	TRBJ1-2	TGTGCCATCAGTGAGGGGACTAAGCTCTTTTCTAACTATGGCTACACCTTC	CAISEGTKLFSNYGYTF
.	.	TRBV7-9	TRBJ1-5	TGTGCCAGCAGCGCGGGGGGAAATCAGCCCCAGCATTTT	CASSAGGNQPQHF
.	.	TRBV7-6	TRBJ1-2	TGTGCCAGCAGCTTAGAGCCTACAGGGTCGGCTGGCTACACCTTC	CASSLEPTGSAGYTF
TRBD2	.	TRBV6-2/TRBV6-3	TRBJ2-1	TGTGCCAGCAGTTACACTAGCGGGAGTTACAATGAGCAGTTCTTC	CASSYTSGSYNEQFF
TRBD2	.	TRBV7-2	TRBJ2-7	TGTGCCAGCAGCCCCGGACTAGCGGGGGGGCCCTTTGAGCAGTACTTC	CASSPGLAGGPFEQYF